The 2 T cell receptor beta chains below all came from one sample that was sequenced in a study of cytomegalovirus exposure and HLA in healthy donors. Profiling relied on immunoSEQ multiplex PCR, and the TCRdb table lists in-frame clones only, not all of them. Among some 98,000 clones listed, about 90% were seen once. What was sequenced was PBMCs. These receptors all come from a man younger than 30 in good health and CMV-seropositive.

The rearrangement uses TRBV5-1 and TRBJ2-7; D is possibly TRBD1 (5 bases). There are 15 residues in the CDR3. V dropped 1 base and J dropped 7 bases, with 18 bases sitting between them. CDR1 and CDR2 (germline): SGHRS, YFSETQ. The chain's CDR3 is CASSLLDSSLGEQYF. The CDR3 DNA is TGCGCCAGCAGCTTGTTAGACAGTTCTTTGGGGGAGCAGTACTTC.

This rearrangement joins TRBV5-4 to TRBJ2-1; 9 nucleotides line up with TRBD2. Losses at the gene ends were 6 bases for V and 4 bases for J; bases not matched to a gene: 5. This CDR3 is built from 14 residues. Germline V gene sequence: CDR1 SGHNT, CDR2 YYREEE (reference sequence). The CDR3 protein is CASTQAGGYNEQFF. CDR3 nucleotides: TGTGCCAGCACCCAGGCGGGGGGGTACAATGAGCAGTTCTTC.